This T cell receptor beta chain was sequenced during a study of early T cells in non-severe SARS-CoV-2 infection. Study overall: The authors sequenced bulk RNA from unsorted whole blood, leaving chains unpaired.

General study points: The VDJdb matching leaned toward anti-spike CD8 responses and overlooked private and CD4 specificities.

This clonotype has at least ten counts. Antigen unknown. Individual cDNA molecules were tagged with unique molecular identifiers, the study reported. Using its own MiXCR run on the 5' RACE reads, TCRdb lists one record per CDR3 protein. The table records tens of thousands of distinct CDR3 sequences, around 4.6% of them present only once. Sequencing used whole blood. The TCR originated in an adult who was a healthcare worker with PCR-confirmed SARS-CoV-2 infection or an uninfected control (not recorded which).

The CDR3 loop reads CASSLVRGNTGELFF. The DNA of the CDR3 is TGTGCCAGCAGTTTAGTTCGGGGGAACACCGGGGAGCTGTTTTTT. The chain recombines TRBV12-3 or TRBV12-4 with TRBJ2-2; possible D gene TRBD2, 5 bases. The ends were cut back, 1 base at V and 1 base at J, with 7 bases in the middle. CDR3 length equals 15 residues.